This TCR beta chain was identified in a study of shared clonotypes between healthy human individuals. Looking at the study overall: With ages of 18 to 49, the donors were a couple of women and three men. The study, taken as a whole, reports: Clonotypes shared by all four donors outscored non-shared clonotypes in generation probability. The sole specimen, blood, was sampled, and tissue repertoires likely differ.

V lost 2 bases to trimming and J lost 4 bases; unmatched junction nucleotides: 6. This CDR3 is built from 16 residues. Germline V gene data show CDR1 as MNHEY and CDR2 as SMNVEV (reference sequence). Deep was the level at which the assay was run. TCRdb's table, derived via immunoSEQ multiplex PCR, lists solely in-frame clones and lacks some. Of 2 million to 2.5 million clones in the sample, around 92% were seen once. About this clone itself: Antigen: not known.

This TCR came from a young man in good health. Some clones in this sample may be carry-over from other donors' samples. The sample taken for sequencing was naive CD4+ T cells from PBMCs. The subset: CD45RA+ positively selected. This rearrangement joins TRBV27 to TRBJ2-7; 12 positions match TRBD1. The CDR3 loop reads CASSLGTGGAPYEQYF. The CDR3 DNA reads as TGTGCCAGCAGTTTAGGGACAGGGGGCGCCCCATACGAGCAGTACTTC.